A selection of T cell receptor beta chains follows, all from one sample in a study of T cell repertoires in cytomegalovirus infection. One entry per CDR3 protein results from TCRdb running MiXCR on the reads. Among some 350,000 distinct CDR3 sequences listed, about 35% were seen once. These receptors have no known antigen. The source was cultured PBMCs, collected from culture after CMV antigen stimulation. The receptors derive from a human donor in good health (CMV status not recorded). Some clones in this sample may be carry-over from other donors' samples. Both conserved end residues are part of each CDR3. The D gene is left open where the match is weak. Expanded clones are given a class, and other clones once, few, many or no size at all.

j_gene: TRBJ2-2
abundance: .
d_gene: .
v_gene: TRBV12-3/TRBV12-4
CDR3nt: TGTGCCAGCAGTTCCTGGGGGACCGGGGAGCTGTTTTTT
CDR3aa: CASSSWGTGELFF

j_gene: TRBJ2-7
abundance: .
d_gene: .
v_gene: TRBV12-3/TRBV12-4
CDR3nt: TGTGCCAGCAGTTTGAGGCAGGGACCCTACGAGCAGTACTTC
CDR3aa: CASSLRQGPYEQYF

j_gene: TRBJ2-3
abundance: few
d_gene: TRBD2
v_gene: TRBV29-1
CDR3nt: TGCGGAACTAGCGGGGGCACAGATACGCAGTATTTT
CDR3aa: CGTSGGTDTQYF

j_gene: TRBJ2-7
abundance: .
d_gene: TRBD2
v_gene: TRBV24-1
CDR3nt: TGTGCCACCAGTGAGGCCGCTGGCGGGAGTACTTACGAGCAGTACTTC
CDR3aa: CATSEAAGGSTYEQYF

j_gene: TRBJ2-7
abundance: few
d_gene: TRBD1
v_gene: TRBV7-3
CDR3nt: TGTGCCAGCAGACCACGACAGGGTCCTCCCTACGAGCAGTACTTC
CDR3aa: CASRPRQGPPYEQYF

j_gene: TRBJ1-6
abundance: few
d_gene: .
v_gene: TRBV6-5
CDR3nt: TGTGCCAGCAGCCCTGACAGTCACGGAGGATCACCCCTCCACTTT
CDR3aa: CASSPDSHGGSPLHF

j_gene: TRBJ2-3
abundance: .
d_gene: .
v_gene: TRBV7-2
CDR3nt: TGTGCCAGCAGCTTAACTATAAGGCAGGCCGGTACGCAGTATTTT
CDR3aa: CASSLTIRQAGTQYF

j_gene: TRBJ2-2
abundance: .
d_gene: TRBD2
v_gene: TRBV5-4
CDR3nt: TGTGCCAGCACGCTCCCCCAGAGCGGGAGCACCGGGGAGCTGTTTTTT
CDR3aa: CASTLPQSGSTGELFF

j_gene: TRBJ2-6
abundance: .
d_gene: .
v_gene: TRBV23-1
CDR3nt: TGCGCCAGCAGTCAATCCGGAGAGACTGGGGCCAACGTCCTGACTTTC
CDR3aa: CASSQSGETGANVLTF

j_gene: TRBJ2-2
abundance: many
d_gene: TRBD2
v_gene: TRBV5-6
CDR3nt: TGTGCCAGCAGCTTCGGACTAGCGCAGAACACCGGGGAGCTGTTTTTT
CDR3aa: CASSFGLAQNTGELFF

j_gene: TRBJ2-3
abundance: few
d_gene: .
v_gene: TRBV30
CDR3nt: TGTGCCTGGAGTGTACGGAGGGGAGATACGCAGTATTTT
CDR3aa: CAWSVRRGDTQYF

j_gene: TRBJ2-2
abundance: few
d_gene: TRBD2
v_gene: TRBV11-1
CDR3nt: TGTGCCAGCAGCTCCGGGACTAGCGGGGCGAACACCGGGGAGCTGTTTTTT
CDR3aa: CASSSGTSGANTGELFF

j_gene: TRBJ1-1
abundance: .
d_gene: .
v_gene: TRBV2
CDR3nt: TGTGCCAGCAGTGGGGGTCTGGGGACTGAAGCTTTCTTT
CDR3aa: CASSGGLGTEAFF

j_gene: TRBJ2-5
abundance: many
d_gene: .
v_gene: TRBV7-2
CDR3nt: TGTGCCAGCAGCTTACCCCCTCGGAAAGAGACCCAGTACTTC
CDR3aa: CASSLPPRKETQYF

j_gene: TRBJ1-5
abundance: many
d_gene: .
v_gene: TRBV7-8
CDR3nt: TGTGCCAGCAGCTTTGGATCTAGGAATCAGCCCCAGCATTTT
CDR3aa: CASSFGSRNQPQHF

j_gene: TRBJ2-3
abundance: .
d_gene: .
v_gene: TRBV4-1
CDR3nt: TGCGCCAGCAGCCAAGAGGGCCTTGCGGCAGATACGCAGTATTTT
CDR3aa: CASSQEGLAADTQYF

j_gene: TRBJ1-1
abundance: few
d_gene: .
v_gene: TRBV7-2
CDR3nt: TGTGCCAGCAGCGTAAAGGGGGGCGCCACTGAAGCTTTCTTT
CDR3aa: CASSVKGGATEAFF

j_gene: TRBJ2-5
abundance: .
d_gene: .
v_gene: TRBV7-2
CDR3nt: TGTGCCAGCAGCCCCGGCCAGACCCAGTACTTC
CDR3aa: CASSPGQTQYF

j_gene: TRBJ2-3
abundance: .
d_gene: TRBD2
v_gene: TRBV20-1
CDR3nt: TGCAGTGCTGGGTCCTTGAGCGGGGGAGGAGGAGATACGCAGTATTTT
CDR3aa: CSAGSLSGGGGDTQYF

j_gene: TRBJ2-7
abundance: .
d_gene: TRBD2
v_gene: TRBV7-2
CDR3nt: TGTGCCAGCAGCCTGGGCCAGGCGGGAGACCCCTACGAGCAGTACTTC
CDR3aa: CASSLGQAGDPYEQYF

j_gene: TRBJ2-1
abundance: once
d_gene: TRBD2
v_gene: TRBV4-3
CDR3nt: TGCGCCAGCAGCCAAGCCCTAGGACTGGGACTAGCGGGGGAGCGCGGTGAGCAGTTCTTC
CDR3aa: CASSQALGLGLAGERGEQFF

j_gene: TRBJ2-5
abundance: few
d_gene: .
v_gene: TRBV6-2/TRBV6-3
CDR3nt: TGTGCCAGCACTGACGGGGAGACCCAGTACTTC
CDR3aa: CASTDGETQYF

j_gene: TRBJ1-1
abundance: .
d_gene: .
v_gene: TRBV6-2/TRBV6-3
CDR3nt: TGTGCCAGCAGTTACTTTGTGCAGGGGTGGAGCACTGAAGCTTTCTTT
CDR3aa: CASSYFVQGWSTEAFF

j_gene: TRBJ2-7
abundance: .
d_gene: .
v_gene: TRBV6-2/TRBV6-3
CDR3nt: TGTGCCAGCAGTTGGTGGGGCGAGCAGTACTTC
CDR3aa: CASSWWGEQYF

j_gene: TRBJ2-4
abundance: few
d_gene: .
v_gene: TRBV6-1
CDR3nt: TGTGCCAGCAGTGAATCTATGGCATATGGCAAAAACATTCAGTACTTC
CDR3aa: CASSESMAYGKNIQYF

j_gene: TRBJ2-3
abundance: .
d_gene: .
v_gene: TRBV20-1
CDR3nt: TGCAGTGCTCCCCACCTCACAGATACGCAGTATTTT
CDR3aa: CSAPHLTDTQYF

j_gene: TRBJ1-4
abundance: few
d_gene: .
v_gene: TRBV6-1
CDR3nt: TGTGCCAGCAGTGAACGGACGGTTCCAACTAATGAAAAACTGTTTTTT
CDR3aa: CASSERTVPTNEKLFF

j_gene: TRBJ1-1
abundance: .
d_gene: TRBD1
v_gene: TRBV2
CDR3nt: TGTGCCAGCAGAAGAGGGACAGCCCGGAACACTGAAGCTTTCTTT
CDR3aa: CASRRGTARNTEAFF

j_gene: TRBJ1-1
abundance: few
d_gene: .
v_gene: TRBV30
CDR3nt: TGTGCCTGGAGGTTCGTCATGAACACTGAAGCTTTCTTT
CDR3aa: CAWRFVMNTEAFF

j_gene: TRBJ2-5
abundance: many
d_gene: TRBD1
v_gene: TRBV7-8
CDR3nt: TGTGCCAGCAGCAGAAATCAGGGGGCTCGGCAAGAGACCCAGTACTTC
CDR3aa: CASSRNQGARQETQYF

j_gene: TRBJ1-1
abundance: .
d_gene: .
v_gene: TRBV12-3/TRBV12-4
CDR3nt: TGTGCCAGCAGTTCCCGGGGGCTTGAAGCTTTCTTT
CDR3aa: CASSSRGLEAFF

j_gene: TRBJ2-3
abundance: .
d_gene: TRBD1
v_gene: TRBV7-8
CDR3nt: TGTGCCAGCAGCTTAGTTCGAGGGGACAGGGGTGGCACAGATACGCAGTATTTT
CDR3aa: CASSLVRGDRGGTDTQYF

j_gene: TRBJ1-4
abundance: .
d_gene: TRBD1
v_gene: TRBV10-3
CDR3nt: TGTGCCATCAGTGAGTCGAGGGGGCAACGGGAAAAACTGTTTTTT
CDR3aa: CAISESRGQREKLFF

j_gene: TRBJ2-5
abundance: .
d_gene: TRBD2
v_gene: TRBV11-1
CDR3nt: TGTGCCAGCAGATCCGGACTAGCCCAAGAGACCCAGTACTTC
CDR3aa: CASRSGLAQETQYF

j_gene: TRBJ1-6
abundance: .
d_gene: .
v_gene: TRBV27
CDR3nt: TGTGCCAGCAGTTTCCCGGGCGAAAATTCACCCCTCCACTTT
CDR3aa: CASSFPGENSPLHF

j_gene: TRBJ2-1
abundance: .
d_gene: .
v_gene: TRBV18
CDR3nt: TGTGCCAGCTCACCACCGGCGGGAAGTAGGAACAATGAGCAGTTCTTC
CDR3aa: CASSPPAGSRNNEQFF

j_gene: TRBJ2-1
abundance: many
d_gene: .
v_gene: TRBV7-2
CDR3nt: TGTGCCAGCAGCAACGGTAGTGGTACTGAGCAGTTCTTC
CDR3aa: CASSNGSGTEQFF

j_gene: TRBJ2-7
abundance: few
d_gene: TRBD2
v_gene: TRBV7-2
CDR3nt: TGTGCCAGCAGCCCTCTAGCGGAAAGCTCCTACGAGCAGTACTTC
CDR3aa: CASSPLAESSYEQYF

j_gene: TRBJ2-6
abundance: few
d_gene: TRBD2
v_gene: TRBV7-2
CDR3nt: TGTGCCTCAGTGCGGGGGGCTGGGGCCAACGTCCTGACTTTC
CDR3aa: CASVRGAGANVLTF

j_gene: TRBJ2-2
abundance: .
d_gene: .
v_gene: TRBV24-1
CDR3nt: TGTGCCACCAGTGATCCCAAAGCGAACACCGGGGAGCTGTTTTTT
CDR3aa: CATSDPKANTGELFF

j_gene: TRBJ2-1
abundance: .
d_gene: TRBD2
v_gene: TRBV4-1
CDR3nt: TGCGCCAGCACGTGGACTAGCGGGAGTCGTGAGCAGTTCTTC
CDR3aa: CASTWTSGSREQFF

j_gene: TRBJ2-2
abundance: .
d_gene: .
v_gene: TRBV6-1
CDR3nt: TGTGCCACGGGTACAGGGAACACCGGGGAGCTGTTTTTT
CDR3aa: CATGTGNTGELFF

j_gene: TRBJ2-1
abundance: .
d_gene: TRBD2
v_gene: TRBV24-1
CDR3nt: TGTGCCACCAGTGGGGGGGGAGGTTACAATGAGCAGTTCTTC
CDR3aa: CATSGGGGYNEQFF

j_gene: TRBJ2-5
abundance: .
d_gene: .
v_gene: TRBV6-8
CDR3nt: TGTGCCAGCAGTTACCGTTCTCTAGCGACACAAGAGACCCAGTACTTC
CDR3aa: CASSYRSLATQETQYF

j_gene: TRBJ2-3
abundance: .
d_gene: TRBD2
v_gene: TRBV10-1
CDR3nt: TGCGCCAGCAGTGAGTCGAGCGGGAGGGCCCAAGATACGCAGTATTTT
CDR3aa: CASSESSGRAQDTQYF

j_gene: TRBJ2-2
abundance: .
d_gene: TRBD2
v_gene: TRBV19
CDR3nt: TGTGCCAGTAGTTATCTAGCGGGAGTTGTCGGGGAGCTGTTTTTT
CDR3aa: CASSYLAGVVGELFF

j_gene: TRBJ1-5
abundance: many
d_gene: .
v_gene: TRBV5-8
CDR3nt: TGTGCCAGCAGCTTGGCGGTGCTCGGCAATCAGCCCCAGCATTTT
CDR3aa: CASSLAVLGNQPQHF

j_gene: TRBJ1-2
abundance: .
d_gene: .
v_gene: TRBV7-9
CDR3nt: TGTGCCAGCAGCCTCCAGGGACTTGATGGCTACACCTTC
CDR3aa: CASSLQGLDGYTF

j_gene: TRBJ2-2
abundance: .
d_gene: TRBD2
v_gene: TRBV11-2
CDR3nt: TGTGCCAGCACCTTAGCGGGAGCCACCGGGGAGCTGTTTTTT
CDR3aa: CASTLAGATGELFF

j_gene: TRBJ1-1
abundance: .
d_gene: .
v_gene: TRBV20-1
CDR3nt: TGCAGTGCTAGAGAGGTGGCGAACACTGAAGCTTTCTTT
CDR3aa: CSAREVANTEAFF

j_gene: TRBJ1-5
abundance: few
d_gene: .
v_gene: TRBV20-1
CDR3nt: TGCAGTGCTAGGGCTAATGTACTACAGCCCCAGCATTTT
CDR3aa: CSARANVLQPQHF